The 7 T cell receptor beta chains listed next were all sequenced from one sample in a study of blood T cell repertoires in COVID-19. Clones were sequenced by immunoSEQ multiplex PCR, and TCRdb holds only the in-frame ones, with some missing. The sample shows about 310,000 clones, about 90% of them seen only once. The material sequenced was PBMCs or T cells enriched from blood (not recorded which). Source of these receptors: a woman between 25 and 40 years old who had recovered from COVID-19.

The rearrangement links TRBV3-1 (or the pseudogene TRBV3-2) to TRBJ1-3; D uncertain. CDR1 and CDR2 (germline): LGHDT, YNNKEL (reference sequence). Trimming took off 0 bases at V and 0 bases at J, with 6 bases between the two ends. CDR3 length: 15 residues. CDR3 loop: CASSQEHISGNTIYF. The CDR3, as DNA: TGTGCCAGCAGCCAAGAACATATCTCTGGAAACACCATATATTTT.

The chain couples TRBV7-3 to TRBJ2-1; 11 bases match TRBD2. This CDR3 region has 16 residues. Germline V gene data show CDR1 as SGHTA and CDR2 as FQGTGA. Germline trimming cut 3 bases from V and 9 bases from J; bases unmatched to any gene: 10. Written as DNA, the CDR3 is TGTGCCAGCAGCTTTACCCCCATAGCGGGAGGGGGTGAGCAGTTCTTC. Translation: CASSFTPIAGGGEQFF.

V gene TRBV18 combines with J gene TRBJ1-2, with no clear D. This CDR3 comprises 15 residues. The germline V gene has CDR1 KGHSH and CDR2 LQKENI. Trimming pared 2 bases from V and 0 bases from J, leaving 10 bases between. This chain's CDR3 is CASSPNIQANYGYTF. In DNA form, the CDR3 reads TGTGCCAGCTCACCAAATATCCAGGCTAACTATGGCTACACCTTC.

About this clone: The same CDR3 arises from other DNA sequences in this sample as well. The chain recombines TRBV7-2 with TRBJ2-5, with a weak D call TRBD1 (6 bases). Looked up from germline, CDR1 is SGHTA and CDR2 is FQGNSA. The CDR3 is 13 amino acids. The V end was cut by 1 base, the J end by 4 bases, with 7 bases between. CDR3 DNA: TGTGCCAGCAGCTTAGGAGGGGGAGAGACCCAGTACTTC. It encodes CASSLGGGETQYF.

V gene TRBV18 combines with J gene TRBJ2-7; 10 bases are shared with TRBD1. The CDR3 consists of 14 residues. V lost 0 bases and J lost 6; bases outside the gene matches: 2. The germline gives CDR1 KGHSH, CDR2 LQKENI. The CDR3 loop reads CASSPPTGGGEQYF. CDR3 nucleotides: TGTGCCAGCTCACCACCGACAGGGGGCGGCGAGCAGTACTTC.

The genes are TRBV11-3 and TRBJ2-2; 10 bases align to TRBD2. The V segment lost 5 bases and the J segment 3 bases; nucleotides outside the gene matches: 3. The CDR3 runs to 15 residues. CDR1 SGHNT and CDR2 YENEEA come from the germline V gene. The chain's CDR3 is CASSELAGDTGELFF. CDR3 bases: TGTGCCAGCAGCGAGCTAGCGGGAGACACCGGGGAGCTGTTTTTT. The full variable domain, completed using reference TRBV11-3 and TRBJ2-2, is EAGVVQSPRYKIIEKKQPVAFWCNPISGHNTLYWYLQNLGQGPELLIRYENEEAVDDSQLPKDRFSAERLKGVDSTLKIQPAELGDSAVYLCASSELAGDTGELFFGEGSRLTVL.

This clone was found once. The junction does not match germline at one end; this may be a read error. The chain joins TRBV7-9 to TRBJ2-1, with 10 nucleotides matching TRBD1. Germline CDR1 and CDR2: SEHNR and FQNEAQ (reference sequence). This CDR3 contains 11 residues. CDR3: CASSSGQGTLF. The CDR3 DNA reads as TGTGCCAGCAGCTCGGGACAGGGGACCCTCTTC.